Listed below are T cell receptor beta chains from one sample, sequenced in a study of CD8 T cells in ankylosing spondylitis. MiXCR, run by TCRdb on the 5' RACE reads, gives a single entry per CDR3 protein. The table records some 52,000 distinct CDR3 sequences, 7.4% of them present only once. Sequenced: blood, either unsorted or a sorted T cell fraction (not recorded which). The origin of the receptors is a female donor with ankylosing spondylitis or in good health (not recorded which). CDR3s include the opening cysteine and the closing phenylalanine or tryptophan. A D gene is named only where the DNA matches it firmly. The size field is filled for only some rows; it gives once, few, many or a size class.

abundance	j_gene	v_gene	d_gene	CDR3aa	CDR3nt
-	TRBJ1-2	TRBV2	-	CASSPRYGYTF	TGTGCCAGCAGCCCCCGGTATGGCTACACCTTC
many	TRBJ2-1	TRBV5-1	-	CASSQDLSSYNEQFF	TGCGCCAGCAGCCAGGACCTGAGCTCCTACAATGAGCAGTTCTTC
few	TRBJ1-1	TRBV7-2	-	CAIENWQGLGLTEAFF	TGTGCCATCGAGAATTGGCAGGGGTTGGGTCTCACTGAAGCTTTCTTT
many	TRBJ1-3	TRBV9	-	CASSVDRGNTIYF	TGTGCCAGCAGCGTAGACCGTGGAAACACCATATATTTT
many	TRBJ2-5	TRBV7-7	-	CASSLGTQAYQETQYF	TGTGCTAGCAGCTTAGGGACACAGGCCTACCAAGAGACCCAGTACTTC
-	TRBJ2-2	TRBV7-2	TRBD2	CASSLRTSGGTTGELFF	TGTGCCAGCAGCTTACGGACTAGCGGGGGGACCACCGGGGAGCTGTTTTTT
many	TRBJ1-5	TRBV10-3	TRBD1	CAISEPGTGVQPQHF	TGTGCCATCAGTGAGCCCGGGACAGGGGTTCAGCCCCAGCATTTT
many	TRBJ1-2	TRBV5-1	-	CASSLDSHGYTF	TGCGCCAGCAGCTTGGACAGCCATGGCTACACCTTC
many	TRBJ2-7	TRBV7-8	-	CASSLGGRSYEQYF	TGTGCCAGCAGCTTAGGAGGACGGAGCTACGAGCAGTACTTC
many	TRBJ2-1	TRBV5-1	-	CASSLGGGSSYNEQFF	TGCGCCAGCAGCTTGGGTGGGGGTAGCTCCTACAATGAGCAGTTCTTC
few	TRBJ1-5	TRBV5-1	-	CASSLADSYNQPQHF	TGCGCCAGCAGCTTGGCGGACAGTTATAATCAGCCCCAGCATTTT
many	TRBJ2-5	TRBV29-1	-	CSLPHIYQSQETQYF	TGCAGCCTCCCCCACATTTACCAGAGTCAAGAGACCCAGTACTTC
many	TRBJ1-1	TRBV10-3	-	CAISESKGSGANEAFF	TGTGCCATCAGTGAGTCGAAAGGATCGGGCGCAAATGAAGCTTTCTTT
many	TRBJ2-1	TRBV11-3	-	CASSLVQDYNEQFF	TGTGCCAGCAGCTTAGTACAAGATTACAATGAGCAGTTCTTC
many	TRBJ2-1	TRBV2	-	CASSEGGPSYNEQFF	TGTGCCAGCAGTGAAGGGGGCCCCTCCTACAATGAGCAGTTCTTC
many	TRBJ2-1	TRBV20-1	-	CSARDWTTQGRNTHTF	TGCAGTGCTAGAGATTGGACCACACAGGGACGGAACACACACACATTC
many	TRBJ2-2	TRBV12-3/TRBV12-4	TRBD2	CASRSRGGRELFF	TGTGCCAGCAGATCCCGGGGGGGTCGGGAGCTGTTTTTT
few	TRBJ1-4	TRBV14	-	CTSSSAGLVGEKLFF	TGTACCAGCAGCTCCGCCGGGCTCGTGGGGGAAAAACTGTTTTTT
many	TRBJ2-3	TRBV5-1	-	CASSLSSSTDTQYF	TGCGCCAGCAGCTTGAGTTCCTCCACAGATACGCAGTATTTT
many	TRBJ2-5	TRBV5-1	-	CASSLSGSQETQYF	TGCGCCAGCAGCTTATCGGGGAGCCAAGAGACCCAGTACTTC
many	TRBJ2-3	TRBV4-2	TRBD1	CASSQAGTGLTDTQYF	TGTGCCAGCAGCCAGGCTGGGACAGGGCTGACAGATACGCAGTATTTT
many	TRBJ2-1	TRBV12-3/TRBV12-4	-	CASSSTGNEQFF	TGTGCCAGCAGTTCCACAGGGAACGAGCAGTTCTTC
medium-sized	TRBJ2-1	TRBV12-3/TRBV12-4	TRBD2	CASSSLAGAYNEQFF	TGTGCCAGCAGTAGTCTAGCGGGAGCTTACAATGAGCAGTTCTTC
many	TRBJ1-5	TRBV20-1	-	CSARPGASNQPQHF	TGCAGTGCCCGCCCAGGTGCGAGCAATCAGCCCCAGCATTTT
many	TRBJ2-3	TRBV5-1	TRBD2	CASSFGTSRDTQYF	TGCGCCAGCAGCTTCGGGACTAGTAGAGATACGCAGTATTTT
many	TRBJ2-1	TRBV5-1	-	CASSFSGVKDEQFF	TGCGCCAGCAGCTTTTCGGGGGTGAAGGATGAGCAGTTCTTC
many	TRBJ2-7	TRBV4-2	TRBD1	CASSQGGTGSYEQYF	TGTGCCAGCAGCCAAGGCGGGACAGGCTCCTACGAGCAGTACTTC
many	TRBJ2-7	TRBV7-3	-	CASSTQDYEQYF	TGTGCCAGCAGCACACAGGACTACGAGCAGTACTTC
many	TRBJ2-3	TRBV11-2	TRBD2	CASSRGGGKDTQYF	TGTGCCAGCAGCCGGGGGGGGGGAAAGGATACGCAGTATTTT
few	TRBJ1-5	TRBV7-9	TRBD1	CASSLDGTGYQPQHF	TGTGCCAGCAGCTTAGACGGGACAGGTTATCAGCCCCAGCATTTT
many	TRBJ1-4	TRBV29-1	TRBD1	CSVTDRATEKLFF	TGCAGCGTCACGGACAGGGCCACTGAAAAACTGTTTTTT
many	TRBJ2-1	TRBV25-1	-	CASSEYNLNNEQFF	TGTGCCAGCAGTGAATATAACCTTAACAATGAGCAGTTCTTC
many	TRBJ1-3	TRBV18	TRBD1	CASSPGQGPGNTIYF	TGTGCCAGCTCACCAGGACAGGGCCCTGGAAACACCATATATTTT
-	TRBJ1-2	TRBV7-9	-	CASSATRQGPNYGYTF	TGTGCCAGCAGCGCTACCCGGCAGGGTCCTAACTATGGCTACACCTTC
many	TRBJ1-1	TRBV28	-	CASRFDRSPEAFF	TGTGCCAGCAGATTCGACAGAAGTCCCGAAGCTTTCTTT
many	TRBJ1-3	TRBV12-3/TRBV12-4	TRBD1	CASSYRGLAGNTIYF	TGTGCCAGCAGTTATAGGGGGCTAGCTGGAAACACCATATATTTT
many	TRBJ2-1	TRBV10-3	-	CAISEGTSNEQFF	TGTGCCATCAGTGAGGGGACATCTAATGAGCAGTTCTTC
few	TRBJ2-3	TRBV6-5	-	CASSYRATSTDTQYF	TGTGCCAGCAGTTACCGCGCGACTAGCACAGATACGCAGTATTTT
many	TRBJ2-5	TRBV3-1	TRBD2	CASSRHGTSDQETQYF	TGTGCCAGCAGCCGCCATGGTACTAGCGACCAAGAGACCCAGTACTTC
-	TRBJ2-2	TRBV7-2	-	CASSPTLQNTGELFF	TGTGCCAGCAGCCCAACACTCCAAAACACCGGGGAGCTGTTTTTT
many	TRBJ1-6	TRBV9	-	CASSVGQGFDSPLHF	TGTGCCAGCAGCGTAGGGCAAGGGTTCGATTCACCCCTCCACTTT
many	TRBJ2-1	TRBV12-3/TRBV12-4	-	CASSLASGTVLYNEQFF	TGTGCCAGCAGTTTAGCATCCGGGACGGTACTCTACAATGAGCAGTTCTTC
many	TRBJ2-1	TRBV7-6	TRBD2	CASSLGLATSQGEQFF	TGTGCCAGCAGCTTAGGACTAGCCACCTCTCAGGGTGAGCAGTTCTTC
-	TRBJ2-3	TRBV3-1	TRBD2	CASSPLLAGSTDTQYF	TGTGCCAGCAGCCCCCTCCTAGCGGGAAGCACAGATACGCAGTATTTT
many	TRBJ2-7	TRBV29-1	-	CSVEWGSEQYF	TGCAGCGTTGAGTGGGGGTCCGAGCAGTACTTC
-	TRBJ1-1	TRBV5-5	-	CASSLLVPEAFF	TGTGCCAGCAGCTTGCTCGTCCCTGAAGCTTTCTTT